The 21 T cell receptor beta chains in this list originate from one sample, sequenced in a study of radiotherapy plus CTLA-4 blockade in lung cancer. Clones were read by immunoSEQ multiplex PCR, and TCRdb kept only the in-frame ones, dropping some. The sample contains roughly 44,000 clones, approximately 90% of which appear only once. This material consisted of peripheral blood, taken from a patient treated with radiotherapy plus ipilimumab. The origin of the receptors is a human donor with non-small cell lung cancer whose response to radiotherapy plus ipilimumab could not be evaluated.

The gene calls are TRBV6-5 and TRBJ1-2, with D hard to call. This CDR3 contains 13 residues. The germline V and J ends were trimmed by 0 bases and 8 bases, with 10 bases remaining between them. Germline V lookup: CDR1 MNHEY, CDR2 SVGAGI. CDR3 protein: CASSYSERLGYTF. The DNA of the CDR3 is TGTGCCAGCAGTTACTCGGAGAGGTTAGGCTACACCTTC.

The V gene is TRBV6-5, the J gene TRBJ1-5; D not certain. V shed 0 bases and J shed 3 bases, with 9 bases lying between them. CDR3 size: 15 residues. The germline V gene encodes CDR1 MNHEY and CDR2 SVGAGI. CDR3 DNA sequence: TGTGCCAGCAGTTACTCGAGGAGGGCCAATCAGCCCCAGCATTTT. It is translated as CASSYSRRANQPQHF.

This chain uses TRBV6-5 with TRBJ1-2; 7 bases agree with TRBD1. The V gene's germline CDR1 is MNHEY and CDR2 SVGAGI. The CDR3 totals 15 residues. V lost 5 bases to trimming and J lost 2 bases; unmatched junction nucleotides: 8. The CDR3 nucleotides are TGTGCCAGCAGTATATCTCTGACAGGGAACTATGGCTACACCTTC. Translated: CASSISLTGNYGYTF.

The V gene is TRBV6-6, the J gene TRBJ1-4; no definite D call. The V and J ends lost 8 bases and 0 bases respectively, with 7 bases between them. CDR1 MNHNY and CDR2 SVGAGI come from the germline V gene (reference sequence). This CDR3 spans 13 amino acids. CDR3 sequence: CASVTATNEKLFF. DNA of the CDR3: TGTGCCAGCGTAACTGCAACTAATGAAAAACTGTTTTTT.

V gene TRBV4-1 combines with J gene TRBJ1-2; TRBD1 matches 10 bases. Losses at the gene ends were 4 bases for V and 7 bases for J; bases not matched to a gene: 21. The CDR3 is 19 residues long. From germline, CDR1 is MGHRA and CDR2 YSYEKL. The CDR3 DNA reads as TGCGCCAGCAGCCCACACGCCACTTTTGACAGGGGGCAAACCCGTGGCTACACCTTC. Protein sequence: CASSPHATFDRGQTRGYTF.

The V and J genes are TRBV11-2 and TRBJ2-7; TRBD2 matches at 11 bases. Germline V gives CDR1 SGHAT, CDR2 FQNNGV. Unmatched junction bases numbered 5, after V lost 5 bases and J lost 2 bases. The CDR3 runs 15 residues. In nucleotides, the CDR3 is TGTGCCAGCAGCGGAACTAGCGGGAGAACCTACGAGCAGTACTTC. Translated, it gives CASSGTSGRTYEQYF. Drawing the rest from reference TRBV11-2 and TRBJ2-7, the complete variable domain is EAGVAQSPRYKIIEKRQSVAFWCNPISGHATLYWYQQILGQGPKLLIQFQNNGVVDDSQLPKDRFSAERLKGVDSTLKIQPAKLEDSAVYLCASSGTSGRTYEQYFGPGTRLTVT.

The V call is TRBV12-5, the J call TRBJ1-1; 8 nucleotides agree with TRBD1. The CDR3 has 17 amino acids. The V and J ends lost 1 base and 7 bases, in that order; junction bases with no gene match: 14. Germline V gene data show CDR1 as LGHNT and CDR2 as FRNRAP. As DNA, the CDR3 is TGTGCTAGTGGTTTGGACACCTCTCCCAGGGGGCAGGATGAAGCTTTCTTT. Translated: CASGLDTSPRGQDEAFF.

This clone was recorded once. The rearrangement links TRBV29-1 to TRBJ2-7; 7 bases are shared with TRBD2. The CDR3 has 13 residues. Germline assignment: CDR1 SQVTM and CDR2 ANQGSEA. J lost 6 bases, V lost 4 bases, and 9 bases had no gene match. The DNA of the CDR3 is TGCAGCGTTGGGGAGGGAGGGCCATCCGAGCAGTACTTC. It codes for CSVGEGGPSEQYF.

This sequence joins TRBV5-4 and TRBJ2-7, with D unclear. CDR1 and CDR2 (germline): SGHNT, YYREEE (reference sequence). V shed 7 bases and J shed 3 bases, with 17 bases lying between them. The CDR3 consists of 14 residues. CDR3 bases: TGTGCCAGCTACATCTTTGGGCCCTACTACGAGCAGTACTTC. This translates into CASYIFGPYYEQYF.

This sequence joins TRBV4-1 and TRBJ1-4, with TRBD1 as a possible D gene (5 bases). V lost 4 bases to trimming and J lost 0 bases, with 9 bases between them. CDR3 size: 15 residues. From germline, CDR1 is MGHRA and CDR2 YSYEKL. The CDR3 DNA is TGCGCCAGCAGCCCCGGGGGAGCAACTAATGAAAAACTGTTTTTT. The encoded protein is CASSPGGATNEKLFF.

The rearrangement links TRBV5-1 to TRBJ2-3; maybe TRBD2 (7 bases). Germline CDR1 SGHRS, CDR2 YFSETQ. This CDR3 is built from 17 residues. Trimming removed 4 bases from V and 1 base from J, with 19 bases in between. CDR3 bases: TGCGCCAGCAGCCTCTCCCCGGGGGCGGGAGGCACAGATACGCAGTATTTT. It translates to CASSLSPGAGGTDTQYF.

This clone was detected once. This chain links TRBV5-1 with TRBJ1-2, with 10 bases aligning to TRBD1. The CDR3 covers 16 residues. In germline, CDR1 is SGHRS, CDR2 YFSETQ. Unmatched junction bases numbered 11, after V lost 2 bases and J lost 7 bases. The CDR3 here is CASSFTGQGQLTGYTF. The CDR3 region has the DNA TGCGCCAGCAGCTTTACGGGACAGGGGCAACTAACTGGCTACACCTTC.

This chain uses TRBV14 with TRBJ2-6; 8 nucleotides match TRBD1. Germline assignment: CDR1 SGHDN and CDR2 FVKESK. CDR3 size: 18 residues. The trim removed 4 bases at V and 0 bases at J, leaving 8 bases unmatched. CDR3: CASSPIQGGFSGANVLTF. The CDR3 nucleotides read TGTGCCAGCAGCCCGATACAGGGGGGATTCTCTGGGGCCAACGTCCTGACTTTC.

The chain recombines TRBV13 with TRBJ2-5, with D unresolved. The J call is doubtful: the DNA matches TRBJ2-7 better. Germline V gene lookup returns CDR1 PRHDT and CDR2 FYEKMQ (reference sequence). This CDR3 has 13 amino acids. CDR3 coding DNA: TGTGCCAGCAGCCTTGCTAGCTCCTACGAGCAGTACTTC. Its translation is CASSLASSYEQYF.

The chain is built from TRBV11-3 and TRBJ2-1, with 8 bases fitting TRBD2. Germline loops: CDR1 SGHNT, CDR2 YENEEA. The length of the CDR3 is 16 residues. V lost 4 bases and J lost 3; bases outside the gene matches: 8. CDR3 sequence: CASSSGGPAGYNEQFF. The CDR3 bases are TGTGCCAGCAGCTCGGGAGGGCCCGCGGGCTACAATGAGCAGTTCTTC.

This clone was seen more than once but under ten times. The V and J genes are TRBV30 and TRBJ2-7; TRBD1 aligns across 8 bases. The CDR3 length is 13 residues. Germline V lookup: CDR1 GTSNPN, CDR2 SVGIG (reference sequence). The ends lost 5 bases at V and 0 bases at J; junction bases unmatched: 3. The CDR3 loop is CAWRTGYSYEQYF. The CDR3 coding sequence is TGTGCCTGGCGGACAGGGTACTCCTACGAGCAGTACTTC.

V usage is TRBV19 and J usage is TRBJ2-7; TRBD2 agrees at 7 bases. The CDR3 runs to 15 residues. The V and J ends lost 3 bases and 5 bases, in that order; junction bases with no gene match: 10. Germline V gene lookup returns CDR1 LNHDA and CDR2 SQIVND (reference sequence). In nucleotides, the CDR3 is TGTGCCAGTAGTATGATGGCGGGAGAGGCCCACGAGCAGTACTTC. Translating gives CASSMMAGEAHEQYF. The variable domain in full, completed from reference TRBV19 and TRBJ2-7, reads DGGITQSPKYLFRKEGQNVTLSCEQNLNHDAMYWYRQDPGQGLRLIYYSQIVNDFQKGDIAEGYSVSREKKESFPLTVTSAQKNPTAFYLCASSMMAGEAHEQYFGPGTRLTVT.

Comment on this clone: The junction departs from germline at one end; a sequencing error may be responsible. The rearrangement uses TRBV7-2 and TRBJ2-2; the D gene is possibly TRBD2 (5 bases). The CDR3 runs to 13 residues. Germline assignment: CDR1 SGHTA and CDR2 FQGNSA. The CDR3 loop reads CASSASEPGKLFF. The CDR3 nucleotides read TGTGCCAGCAGCGCCTCAGAGCCCGGGAAGCTGTTTTTT.

This chain joins TRBV7-2 and TRBJ2-1, with 7 nucleotides matching TRBD2. CDR1 is SGHTA, CDR2 FQGNSA, per germline. Trimming took 2 bases from V and 4 from J; bases not matched to a gene: 5. This CDR3 region has 15 residues. The CDR3 nucleotides read TGTGCCAGCAGCTTAATCGGGACTAAATACAATGAGCAGTTCTTC. This translates into CASSLIGTKYNEQFF.

The chain links TRBV11-2 to TRBJ1-2, with a weak D call TRBD1 (6 bases). Trimming pared 5 bases from V and 7 bases from J, leaving 29 bases between. CDR1 is SGHAT, CDR2 FQNNGV, per germline. The CDR3 has 18 residues. CDR3 nucleotide sequence: TGTGCCAGCAGCATGACACAAAAGACAGGCGCGTGGAGGAGTGGCTACACCTTC. It encodes CASSMTQKTGAWRSGYTF.

This chain joins TRBV7-9 and TRBJ1-2; 7 nucleotides line up with TRBD1. Trimming cost V 0 bases and J 6 bases; bases outside gene matches: 7. This CDR3 is built from 15 residues. From germline, CDR1 is SEHNR and CDR2 FQNEAQ (reference sequence). CDR3 bases: TGTGCCAGCAGCTTAGCGGTACTTCAGGGGGATGGCTACACCTTC. Translated, it gives CASSLAVLQGDGYTF.